The 30 T cell receptor beta chains reported below all come from one sample, sequenced in a study of CD8+ T cells in alopecia areata. Extracted from the samples, RNA was reverse transcribed into cDNA to serve as the sequencing template. This table comes from immunoSEQ multiplex PCR, and its TCRdb copy is limited to in-frame clones, with some not included. Of about 140,000 clones in the sample, around 82% were seen once. Documented treatment: oral pan-JAK inhibitor, 5-10 mg twice daily. The sequencing here drew on CD8+ T cells sorted from blood, taken at week 4, from a patient treated with tofacitinib. The receptors stem from a human donor with alopecia areata.

This clone occurred once. This chain links TRBV11-2 with TRBJ2-7; 13 positions agree with TRBD2. CDR3 length: 16 amino acids. Germline trimming cut 5 bases from V and 4 bases from J; bases unmatched to any gene: 8. Per germline, CDR1 SGHAT and CDR2 FQNNGV. CDR3 sequence (DNA): TGTGCCAGCAGCGCGGGCTTGACTAGCGGGGGGTACGAGCAGTACTTC. Its protein product is CASSAGLTSGGYEQYF.

This chain links TRBV14 with TRBJ2-7; D perhaps matches TRBD1 (6 bases). CDR3 length: 15 amino acids. Germline V gene sequence: CDR1 SGHDN, CDR2 FVKESK. V was shortened by 0 bases and J by 0 bases, with 9 bases between the two germline ends. The CDR3 DNA sequence: TGTGCCAGCAGCCAAGATCCGGACAGCTCCTACGAGCAGTACTTC. Protein sequence: CASSQDPDSSYEQYF.

The chain combines TRBV29-1 with TRBJ2-7, with 9 bases lining up with TRBD2. This CDR3 spans 20 amino acids. Germline assignment: CDR1 SQVTM and CDR2 ANQGSEA. V shed 7 bases, J shed 3 bases, and the junction held 28 bases outside the gene matches. The CDR3 nucleotides read TGCAGCGCACGGATTATTCGACTAGCGGATACCCTTACCCCACGCTACGAGCAGTACTTC. It translates to CSARIIRLADTLTPRYEQYF.

This clone was observed once. This CDR3 reads CASTEDNSYNSPLHF. The CDR3 nucleotides are TGTGCCAGCACTGAGGACAACTCCTATAATTCACCCCTCCACTTT. The rearrangement links TRBV2 to TRBJ1-6; the D gene is possibly TRBD1 (5 bases). V lost 7 bases, J lost 0 bases, and 10 bases lay in between. CDR1 and CDR2 from the germline V gene are SNHLY and FYNNEI. This CDR3 is built from 15 residues.

In DNA, the CDR3 is TGTGCCAGCAGTTACGGAACGGGTCAAGAGACCCAGTACTTC. Protein sequence: CASSYGTGQETQYF. This chain uses TRBV11-2 with TRBJ2-5; D unresolved. Germline loops: CDR1 SGHAT, CDR2 FQNNGV. The CDR3 length is 14 residues. Trimming took 6 bases from V and 2 from J, leaving 13 bases between them.

The chain carries TRBV30 and TRBJ2-7; TRBD1 matches at 8 bases. Germline CDR1 and CDR2: GTSNPN and SVGIG (reference sequence). The V gene end was trimmed by 1 base and the J gene end by 4 bases; junction bases not matched to a gene: 18. The CDR3 has 18 residues. The DNA of the CDR3 is TGTGCCTGGAGTGGCCGGGACAGGCAAACAATGGGTCTGTACGAGCAGTACTTC. Its translation is CAWSGRDRQTMGLYEQYF.

This chain uses TRBV4-1 with TRBJ1-2; D is unresolved. Germline V gene data show CDR1 as MGHRA and CDR2 as YSYEKL. The ends were cut back, 0 bases at V and 7 bases at J, with 15 bases in the middle. The CDR3 spans 15 residues. CDR3 DNA sequence: TGCGCCAGCAGCCAAGATTTGGCCATGCTAAGTGGCTACACCTTC. It yields the protein CASSQDLAMLSGYTF.

V usage is TRBV7-9 and J usage is TRBJ2-1; TRBD2 agrees at 10 bases. Germline V gene lookup returns CDR1 SEHNR and CDR2 FQNEAQ (reference sequence). The trim removed 3 bases at V and 7 bases at J, leaving 9 bases unmatched. This CDR3 has 16 residues. CDR3 amino acids: CASSLQSGGAKNEQFF. CDR3 nucleotides: TGTGCCAGCAGCTTGCAGAGCGGGGGGGCAAAGAATGAGCAGTTCTTC.

The rearrangement joins TRBV27 to TRBJ2-1; no definite D call. CDR3 length: 13 residues. Germline V gene sequence: CDR1 MNHEY, CDR2 SMNVEV (reference sequence). Trimming removed 0 bases from V and 6 bases from J, with 6 bases in between. The CDR3 here is CASSLSKGNEQFF. CDR3 nucleotide sequence: TGTGCCAGCAGTTTATCGAAAGGCAATGAGCAGTTCTTC.

The chain carries TRBV2 and TRBJ1-2; D is uncertain. CDR1 and CDR2 (germline): SNHLY, FYNNEI. V was trimmed by 6 bases and J by 1 base, leaving 9 bases between them. The CDR3 totals 13 residues. CDR3 in amino acids: CASRSMHNYGYTF. Written as DNA, the CDR3 is TGTGCCAGCAGGAGCATGCATAACTATGGCTACACCTTC.

Regarding this clone: Other DNA sequences in the sample encode the same CDR3. V usage is TRBV29-1 and J usage is TRBJ2-7; D ambiguous. CDR1 and CDR2 (germline): SQVTM, ANQGSEA. Trimming pared 3 bases from V and 0 bases from J, leaving 6 bases between. This CDR3 is 12 amino acids long. The CDR3, as DNA: TGCAGCGTTGAGGGTAGCTCCTACGAGCAGTACTTC. It codes for CSVEGSSYEQYF.

The chain recombines TRBV7-9 with TRBJ2-5; possibly TRBD1 or TRBD2 for D (5 bases each). V gave up 6 bases and J gave up 1 base, with 12 bases separating them. Germline V lookup: CDR1 SEHNR, CDR2 FQNEAQ (reference sequence). The CDR3 runs 14 residues. This CDR3 is CASRREGTQETQYF. CDR3 DNA: TGTGCCAGCAGGCGCGAGGGGACCCAAGAGACCCAGTACTTC.

The gene calls are TRBV5-4 and TRBJ2-3; D tentatively fits TRBD1 or TRBD2 (6 bases each). Germline V gene lookup returns CDR1 SGHNT and CDR2 YYREEE (reference sequence). This CDR3 has 15 amino acids. V was shortened by 1 base and J by 5 bases, with 14 bases between the two germline ends. Here the CDR3 DNA reads TGTGCCAGCAGCTTGAGGTGGGGGGCCGGAGATACGCAGTATTTT. It yields the protein CASSLRWGAGDTQYF. Complete variable domain (other parts from reference TRBV5-4 and TRBJ2-3): ETGVTQSPTHLIKTRGQQVTLRCSSQSGHNTVSWYQQALGQGPQFIFQYYREEENGRGNFPPRFSGLQFPNYSSELNVNALELDDSALYLCASSLRWGAGDTQYFGPGTRLTVL.

The rearrangement uses TRBV4-1 and TRBJ1-3; TRBD1 is a possible D gene (6 bases). Germline loops: CDR1 MGHRA, CDR2 YSYEKL. V was shortened by 0 bases and J by 4 bases, with 13 bases between the two germline ends. This CDR3 has 16 amino acids. Here the CDR3 DNA reads TGCGCCAGCAGCCAAGACCCAGGGGCTGCAGGAAACACCATATATTTT. Translated: CASSQDPGAAGNTIYF.

V usage is TRBV12-2 and J usage is TRBJ2-4; the D call TRBD2 from the table was never checked on the DNA. TRBV12-2 is flagged as a pseudogene. The CDR3 extends over 14 amino acids. The CDR3 nucleotides read TGTGCAAGTCGCTCCGGGGAGGGGTGGAACATTCAGTACTTC. Translating it yields CASRSGEGWNIQYF.

V and J are TRBV9 and TRBJ2-5; D may be TRBD2 (7 bases). Trimming stripped 3 bases from V and 5 bases from J, with 14 bases between. CDR1 SGDLS and CDR2 YYNGEE come from the germline V gene. This CDR3 contains 14 residues. CDR3 sequence (DNA): TGTGCCAGCAGCGCCTCCGGCGGGGGCGAGACCCAGTACTTC. Translated, it gives CASSASGGGETQYF.

The V and J genes are TRBV6-5 and TRBJ2-7, with 8 nucleotides matching TRBD1. The V gene end was trimmed by 5 bases and the J gene end by 3 bases; junction bases not matched to a gene: 6. The germline CDR1 and CDR2 sequences are MNHEY and SVGAGI. The CDR3 spans 14 residues. The CDR3 here is CASSPDRDLYEQYF. Written as DNA, the CDR3 is TGTGCCAGCAGTCCGGACAGGGACCTCTACGAGCAGTACTTC.

This chain links TRBV13 with TRBJ2-3; D perhaps matches TRBD2 (5 bases). CDR3 size: 16 residues. In germline, CDR1 is PRHDT, CDR2 FYEKMQ (reference sequence). V was clipped by 4 bases and J by 2 bases, with 16 bases between them. The CDR3 reads CASSYRPRGDTDTQYF. CDR3 DNA sequence: TGTGCCAGCAGCTACCGGCCCCGGGGAGACACAGATACGCAGTATTTT.

This clone occurred a few times. The chain has TRBV9 and TRBJ2-5, with D perhaps TRBD2 (6 bases). V was pared by 0 bases and J by 2 bases, with 11 bases between. CDR1 and CDR2 (germline): SGDLS, YYNGEE. The CDR3 extends over 15 amino acids. The CDR3 DNA reads TGTGCCAGCAGCGTAGATGGGGCGGGGCAAGAGACCCAGTACTTC. Its protein product is CASSVDGAGQETQYF. The whole variable domain, remainder taken from reference TRBV9 and TRBJ2-5, is DSGVTQTPKHLITATGQRVTLRCSPRSGDLSVYWYQQSLDQGLQFLIQYYNGEERAKGNILERFSAQQFPDLHSELNLSSLELGDSALYFCASSVDGAGQETQYFGPGTRLLVL.

The CDR3 DNA reads as TGCGCCAGCAGCTTGGTCAGGGGACCCTACGAGCAGTACTTC. Protein sequence: CASSLVRGPYEQYF. This chain uses TRBV5-1 with TRBJ2-7; a possible D gene is TRBD1 (6 bases). The germline V gene has CDR1 SGHRS and CDR2 YFSETQ. Trimming left V 0 bases short and J 2 bases short, with 9 bases between. There are 14 residues in the CDR3.

This sequence joins TRBV11-2 and TRBJ2-3; 7 nucleotides align to TRBD2. CDR1 is SGHAT and CDR2 is FQNNGV in the germline V gene. The CDR3 totals 15 residues. Trimming cost V 4 bases and J 0 bases; bases outside gene matches: 4. CDR3 sequence (DNA): TGTGCCAGCAGCTGGCCGGGACTAAGCACAGATACGCAGTATTTT. Its protein is CASSWPGLSTDTQYF.

This clone was counted a single time. The rearrangement joins TRBV29-1 to TRBJ1-5; the D is unclear. CDR3 length equals 12 residues. V was clipped by 8 bases and J by 4 bases, with 12 bases between them. The V gene's germline CDR1 is SQVTM and CDR2 ANQGSEA. CDR3 bases: TGCAGCCTCCCTGGGTGGAATCAGCCCCAGCATTTT. It codes for CSLPGWNQPQHF.

The rearrangement joins TRBV29-1 to TRBJ2-1, with TRBD1 identical over 9 bases. The germline gives CDR1 SQVTM, CDR2 ANQGSEA. The CDR3 is 15 residues long. V shed 3 bases, J shed 7 bases, and the junction held 10 bases outside the gene matches. The CDR3 sequence: CSVENYRGRLNEQFF. CDR3 coding DNA: TGCAGCGTTGAGAACTACAGGGGGCGTTTGAATGAGCAGTTCTTC.

This chain connects TRBV15 to TRBJ2-1; D uncertain. The CDR3 sequence is 16 residues long. Germline V lookup: CDR1 LNHNV, CDR2 YYDKDF (reference sequence). Trimming stripped 4 bases from V and 4 bases from J, with 17 bases between. In nucleotides, the CDR3 is TGTGCCACCAGCACAAGCCAGGCGGTCCTATACAATGAGCAGTTCTTC. This gives the protein CATSTSQAVLYNEQFF. The whole variable domain, filled in from reference TRBV15 and TRBJ2-1, reads DAMVIQNPRYQVTQFGKPVTLSCSQTLNHNVMYWYQQKSSQAPKLLFHYYDKDFNNEADTPDNFQSRRPNTSFCFLDIRSPGLGDTAMYLCATSTSQAVLYNEQFFGPGTRLTVL.

This chain connects TRBV6-1 to TRBJ1-1, with unresolved D. The CDR3 is 12 residues long. The germline CDR1 and CDR2 sequences are MNHNS and SASEGT. The germline V and J ends were trimmed by 8 bases and 1 base, with 8 bases remaining between them. CDR3 coding DNA: TGTGCCAGCCTTCGGCAGAACACTGAAGCTTTCTTT. Its protein product is CASLRQNTEAFF.

The count of this clone is one. The rearrangement links TRBV11-2 to TRBJ2-5, with D unclear. V was cut by 0 bases and J by 10 bases, with 9 bases left in between. The CDR3 spans 12 residues. Per germline, CDR1 SGHAT and CDR2 FQNNGV. Written as DNA, the CDR3 is TGTGCCAGCAGCTTAGACTGGAGACACCAGTACTTC. Translation gives CASSLDWRHQYF.

For the CDR3, the DNA is TGTGCCAGCAGCCCCTGGGTGGGGGACAGCGCCTACGAGCAGTACTTC. It codes for CASSPWVGDSAYEQYF. The J gene is TRBJ2-7, the V gene TRBV7-8, with 7 bases matching TRBD1. This CDR3 comprises 16 residues. Germline V gives CDR1 SGHVS, CDR2 FQNEAQ. With 5 bases clipped from V and 2 bases from J, the junction kept 12 bases outside the gene matches.

The CDR3 DNA sequence: TGTGCCAGCAGCCCACACGCCGGGACCCAAGAGACCCAGTACTTC. Translated: CASSPHAGTQETQYF. The genes are TRBV7-6 and TRBJ2-5; D may correspond to TRBD1 or TRBD2 (5 bases each). The CDR3 has 15 residues. Germline V lookup: CDR1 SGHVS, CDR2 FNYEAQ. The V end lost 5 bases, the J end lost 1 base, and 14 bases lay between the germline ends.

This clone was counted only a few times. The rearrangement links TRBV5-6 to TRBJ2-1, with a weak D call TRBD2 (6 bases). The CDR3 totals 12 residues. Germline V gene data show CDR1 as SGHDT and CDR2 as YYEEEE. Deletions cut 5 bases from V and 11 bases from J, with 14 bases between. The CDR3 region is CASSSSGTQQFF. In DNA form, the CDR3 reads TGTGCCAGCAGTTCCTCCGGGACTCAGCAGTTCTTC. The entire variable domain, with the rest obtained from reference TRBV5-6 and TRBJ2-1, is as follows: DAGVTQSPTHLIKTRGQQVTLRCSPKSGHDTVSWYQQALGQGPQFIFQYYEEEERQRGNFPDRFSGHQFPNYSSELNVNALLLGDSALYLCASSSSGTQQFFGPGTRLTVL.

The chain couples TRBV29-1 to TRBJ2-1; no firm D call. The CDR3 consists of 16 residues. V was cut by 1 base and J by 3 bases, with 16 bases left in between. Germline V gives CDR1 SQVTM, CDR2 ANQGSEA. The CDR3 region has the DNA TGCAGCGTTGAAGGGCCCCTAGGCGCCCACTACAATGAGCAGTTCTTC. It is translated as CSVEGPLGAHYNEQFF.